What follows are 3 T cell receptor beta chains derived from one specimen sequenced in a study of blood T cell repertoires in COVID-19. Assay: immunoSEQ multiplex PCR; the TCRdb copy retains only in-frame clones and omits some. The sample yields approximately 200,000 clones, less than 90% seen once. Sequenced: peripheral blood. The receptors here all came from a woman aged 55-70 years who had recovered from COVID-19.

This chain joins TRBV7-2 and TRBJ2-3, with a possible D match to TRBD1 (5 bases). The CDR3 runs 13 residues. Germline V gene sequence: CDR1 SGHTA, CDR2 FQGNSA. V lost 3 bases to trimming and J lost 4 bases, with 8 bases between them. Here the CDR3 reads CASSFSGPDTQYF. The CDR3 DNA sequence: TGTGCCAGCAGCTTTTCAGGGCCAGATACGCAGTATTTT.

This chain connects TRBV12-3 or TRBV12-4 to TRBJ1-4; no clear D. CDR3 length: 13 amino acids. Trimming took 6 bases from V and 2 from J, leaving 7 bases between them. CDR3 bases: TGTGCCAGCAGGTACTCGACTAATGAAAAACTGTTTTTT. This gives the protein CASRYSTNEKLFF.

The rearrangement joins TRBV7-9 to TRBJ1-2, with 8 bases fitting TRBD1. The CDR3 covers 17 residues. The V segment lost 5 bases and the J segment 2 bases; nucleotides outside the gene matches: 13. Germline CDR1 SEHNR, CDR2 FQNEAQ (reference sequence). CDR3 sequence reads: CASSLWTGRLANYGYTF. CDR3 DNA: TGTGCCAGCAGCCTTTGGACAGGGCGGCTTGCAAACTATGGCTACACCTTC.